These T cell receptor beta chains were read from a single sample in a study of blood T cell repertoires in COVID-19. Using immunoSEQ multiplex PCR, the repertoire was profiled, and TCRdb retains in-frame clones only, with some absent. The profile shows around 57,000 clones, around 90% of them singletons. The sequenced sample consisted of peripheral blood. The receptors were gathered from a man aged 45-60 years with active COVID-19. Both conserved end residues are part of each CDR3. The order of the fields is clone size, J gene, D gene, V gene, CDR3 DNA, CDR3 protein. A D gene is named only where the DNA matches it firmly. Some rows have no size entry. The others give once, few or many, or a class for an expanded clone.

clone size: -
J gene: TRBJ1-5
D gene: TRBD1
V gene: TRBV28
CDR3 DNA: TGTGCCAGCAGTTTTGGAGACAGGGGAGTGAATCAGCCCCAGCATTTT
CDR3 protein: CASSFGDRGVNQPQHF

clone size: -
J gene: TRBJ2-2
D gene: -
V gene: TRBV5-1
CDR3 DNA: TGCGCCAGCAGCCGGACTTCGAACACCGGGGAGCTGTTTTTT
CDR3 protein: CASSRTSNTGELFF

clone size: -
J gene: TRBJ2-5
D gene: -
V gene: TRBV20-1
CDR3 DNA: TGCAGTGCTAGTAAGGAGGGGGAGACCCAGTACTTC
CDR3 protein: CSASKEGETQYF

clone size: -
J gene: TRBJ1-5
D gene: -
V gene: TRBV10-1
CDR3 DNA: TGCGCCAGCAGCAAAGCCGGGGTTGGGGTATATAGCAATCAGCCCCAGCATTTT
CDR3 protein: CASSKAGVGVYSNQPQHF

clone size: -
J gene: TRBJ1-5
D gene: -
V gene: TRBV4-1
CDR3 DNA: TGCGCCAGCAGCCAAGGTCAGCGCCAGCATTTT
CDR3 protein: CASSQGQRQHF

clone size: -
J gene: TRBJ1-6
D gene: -
V gene: TRBV5-1
CDR3 DNA: TGCGCCAGCAGCTTGGGGCCTAGTAAGAATTCACCCCTCCACTTT
CDR3 protein: CASSLGPSKNSPLHF

clone size: -
J gene: TRBJ1-6
D gene: TRBD1
V gene: TRBV6-5
CDR3 DNA: TGTGCCAGCAGTTACCGGACAGGGGGCTCGGGGTCACCCCTCCACTTT
CDR3 protein: CASSYRTGGSGSPLHF

clone size: -
J gene: TRBJ2-7
D gene: TRBD1
V gene: TRBV18
CDR3 DNA: TGTGCCAGCTCCCCGGGACAGGGCCCAGCCTACGAGCAGTACTTC
CDR3 protein: CASSPGQGPAYEQYF

clone size: -
J gene: TRBJ2-7
D gene: -
V gene: TRBV7-9
CDR3 DNA: TGTGCCAGCAGCTACCTTCGCGGGGTGCCCTACGAGCAGTACTTC
CDR3 protein: CASSYLRGVPYEQYF

clone size: -
J gene: TRBJ2-2
D gene: -
V gene: TRBV20-1
CDR3 DNA: TGCAGTGCTAGTTTCTTAACACAGGGAGGGTCCCCGGTCACCGGGGAGCTGTTTTTT
CDR3 protein: CSASFLTQGGSPVTGELFF

clone size: -
J gene: TRBJ1-4
D gene: -
V gene: TRBV7-8
CDR3 DNA: TGTGCCAGCAGCTCGACAGAAACTAATGAAAAACTGTTTTTT
CDR3 protein: CASSSTETNEKLFF

clone size: -
J gene: TRBJ1-1
D gene: TRBD1
V gene: TRBV11-2
CDR3 DNA: TGTGCCAGCAGCTTAGGGGACAGTTCGAACACTGAAGCTTTCTTT
CDR3 protein: CASSLGDSSNTEAFF

clone size: -
J gene: TRBJ2-7
D gene: TRBD1
V gene: TRBV18
CDR3 DNA: TGTGCCAGCTCACCGAATACCCGAGACAGGGGCGTAATAAACGAGCAGTACTTC
CDR3 protein: CASSPNTRDRGVINEQYF

clone size: few
J gene: TRBJ2-6
D gene: -
V gene: TRBV10-1
CDR3 DNA: TGCGCCAGCTATACAGGAACTGGGGCCAACGTCCTGACTTTC
CDR3 protein: CASYTGTGANVLTF

clone size: -
J gene: TRBJ2-1
D gene: TRBD1
V gene: TRBV7-8
CDR3 DNA: TGTGCCAGCAGCTTCGGGACAGGGGCAGATGAGCAGTTCTTC
CDR3 protein: CASSFGTGADEQFF

clone size: -
J gene: TRBJ2-5
D gene: TRBD1
V gene: TRBV15
CDR3 DNA: TGTGCCACCAGCACTTACAGGGGGGAGACCCAGTACTTC
CDR3 protein: CATSTYRGETQYF

clone size: -
J gene: TRBJ2-7
D gene: TRBD1
V gene: TRBV7-9
CDR3 DNA: TGTGCCAGCAGCTTCTGGGACAGCCCCTACGAGCAGTACTTC
CDR3 protein: CASSFWDSPYEQYF

clone size: -
J gene: TRBJ1-1
D gene: TRBD1
V gene: TRBV6-1
CDR3 DNA: TGTGCCAGCAGTGATCAGACAGGGAGGACTGAAGCTTTCTTT
CDR3 protein: CASSDQTGRTEAFF

clone size: -
J gene: TRBJ1-2
D gene: -
V gene: TRBV25-1
CDR3 DNA: TGTGCCAGCAGTGCGGGACTGAGCTATGGCTACACCTTC
CDR3 protein: CASSAGLSYGYTF

clone size: -
J gene: TRBJ2-2
D gene: TRBD2
V gene: TRBV19
CDR3 DNA: TGTGCCAGTAGTTTGACTAGCGGGAGAGACCTCCCGGGGGAGCTGTTTTTT
CDR3 protein: CASSLTSGRDLPGELFF

clone size: -
J gene: TRBJ2-5
D gene: -
V gene: TRBV6-2/TRBV6-3
CDR3 DNA: TGTGCCAGCAGCGACGGAGGTTTAGAGACCCAGTACTTC
CDR3 protein: CASSDGGLETQYF

clone size: -
J gene: TRBJ1-1
D gene: -
V gene: TRBV30
CDR3 DNA: TGTGCCTGGAGTGTACTGGGTCGGACTACCAGGGAGAACACTGAAGCTTTCTTT
CDR3 protein: CAWSVLGRTTRENTEAFF

clone size: -
J gene: TRBJ2-7
D gene: TRBD2
V gene: TRBV19
CDR3 DNA: TGTGCCAGTAGTAGAATGGCTAGCGGGGGCATTATCCACGAGCAGTACTTC
CDR3 protein: CASSRMASGGIIHEQYF

clone size: -
J gene: TRBJ1-1
D gene: -
V gene: TRBV19
CDR3 DNA: TGTGCCATCCACCGGGGGGCCACTGAAGCTTTCTTT
CDR3 protein: CAIHRGATEAFF

clone size: -
J gene: TRBJ1-6
D gene: -
V gene: TRBV19
CDR3 DNA: TGTGCCAGTAGTGGGCTGGGAGATAATTCACCCCTCCACTTT
CDR3 protein: CASSGLGDNSPLHF

clone size: -
J gene: TRBJ2-7
D gene: TRBD1
V gene: TRBV30
CDR3 DNA: TGTGCCTGGGCAGGGGGTGTGATTTCCTACGAGCAGTACTTC
CDR3 protein: CAWAGGVISYEQYF

clone size: -
J gene: TRBJ1-1
D gene: -
V gene: TRBV7-3
CDR3 DNA: TGTGCCAGCAGCTTACAGGGCGGGATGAACACTGAAGCTTTCTTT
CDR3 protein: CASSLQGGMNTEAFF

clone size: many
J gene: TRBJ2-7
D gene: TRBD1
V gene: TRBV7-9
CDR3 DNA: TGTGCCAGCAGCCCCGGGACAGTCTACGAGCAGTACTTC
CDR3 protein: CASSPGTVYEQYF

clone size: -
J gene: TRBJ2-7
D gene: -
V gene: TRBV6-2/TRBV6-3
CDR3 DNA: TGTGCCAGCAGTTACGGCCACTCCTACGAGCAGTACTTC
CDR3 protein: CASSYGHSYEQYF